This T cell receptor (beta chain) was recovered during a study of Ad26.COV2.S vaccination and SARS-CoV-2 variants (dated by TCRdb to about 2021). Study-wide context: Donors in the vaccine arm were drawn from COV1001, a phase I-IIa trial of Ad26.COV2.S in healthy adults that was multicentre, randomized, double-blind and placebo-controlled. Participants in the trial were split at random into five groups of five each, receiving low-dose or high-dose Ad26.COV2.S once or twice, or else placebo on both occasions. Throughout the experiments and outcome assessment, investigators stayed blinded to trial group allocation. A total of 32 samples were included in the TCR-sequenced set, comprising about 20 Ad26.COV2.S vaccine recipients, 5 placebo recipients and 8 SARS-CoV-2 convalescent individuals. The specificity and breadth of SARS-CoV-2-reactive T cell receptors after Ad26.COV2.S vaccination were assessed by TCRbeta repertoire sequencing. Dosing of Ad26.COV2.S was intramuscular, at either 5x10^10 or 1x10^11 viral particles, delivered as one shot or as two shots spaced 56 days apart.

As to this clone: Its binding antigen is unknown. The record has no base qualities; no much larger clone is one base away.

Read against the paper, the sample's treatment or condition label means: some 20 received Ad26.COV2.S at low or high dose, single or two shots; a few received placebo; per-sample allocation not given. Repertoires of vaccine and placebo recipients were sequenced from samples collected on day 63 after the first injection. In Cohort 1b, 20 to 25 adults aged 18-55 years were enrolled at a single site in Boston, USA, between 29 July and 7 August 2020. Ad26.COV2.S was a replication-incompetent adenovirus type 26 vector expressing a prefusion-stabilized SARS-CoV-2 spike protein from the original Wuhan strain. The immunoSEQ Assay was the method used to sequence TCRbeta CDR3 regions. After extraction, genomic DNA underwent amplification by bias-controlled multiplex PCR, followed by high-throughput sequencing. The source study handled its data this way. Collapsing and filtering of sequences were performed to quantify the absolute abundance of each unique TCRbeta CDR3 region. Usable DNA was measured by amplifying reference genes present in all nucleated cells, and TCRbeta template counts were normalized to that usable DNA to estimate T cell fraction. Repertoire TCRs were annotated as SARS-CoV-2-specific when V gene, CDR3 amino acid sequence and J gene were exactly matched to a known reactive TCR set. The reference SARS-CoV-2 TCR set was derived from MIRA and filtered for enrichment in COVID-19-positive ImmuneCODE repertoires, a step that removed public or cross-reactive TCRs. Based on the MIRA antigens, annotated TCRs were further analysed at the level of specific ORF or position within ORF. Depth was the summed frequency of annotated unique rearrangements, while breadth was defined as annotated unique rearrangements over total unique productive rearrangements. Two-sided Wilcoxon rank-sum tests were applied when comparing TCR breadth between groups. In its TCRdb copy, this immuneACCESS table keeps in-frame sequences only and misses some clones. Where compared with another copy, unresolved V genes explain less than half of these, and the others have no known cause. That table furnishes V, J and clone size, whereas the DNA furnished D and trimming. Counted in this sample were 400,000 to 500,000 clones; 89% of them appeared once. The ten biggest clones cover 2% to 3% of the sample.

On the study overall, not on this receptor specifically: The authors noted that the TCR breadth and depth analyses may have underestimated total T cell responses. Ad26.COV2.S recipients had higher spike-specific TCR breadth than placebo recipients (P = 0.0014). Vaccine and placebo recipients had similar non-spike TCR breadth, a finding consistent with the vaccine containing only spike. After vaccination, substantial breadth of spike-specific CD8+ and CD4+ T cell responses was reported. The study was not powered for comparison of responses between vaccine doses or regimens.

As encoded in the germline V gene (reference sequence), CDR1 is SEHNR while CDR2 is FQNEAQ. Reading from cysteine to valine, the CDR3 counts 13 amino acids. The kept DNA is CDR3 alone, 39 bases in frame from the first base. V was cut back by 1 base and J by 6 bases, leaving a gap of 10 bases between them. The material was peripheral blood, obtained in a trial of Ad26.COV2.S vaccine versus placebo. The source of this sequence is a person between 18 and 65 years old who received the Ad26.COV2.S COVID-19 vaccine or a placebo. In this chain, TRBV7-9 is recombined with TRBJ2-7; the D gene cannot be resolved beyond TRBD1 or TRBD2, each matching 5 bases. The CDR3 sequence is CASSLEAGAEQYV. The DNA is TGTGCCAGCAGCTTAGAGGCCGGGGCCGAGCAGTACGTC.